The entry that follows covers one T cell receptor (beta chain) sequence. Antigen specificity is unknown. Donors were Caucasian adults residing in Nashville, Tennessee, USA. This specimen belongs to a study of shared clonotypes between healthy human individuals. General study points: Memory subsets had estimated richness that was generally smaller than that of naive subsets. Rarefaction demonstrated incomplete sorted-subset sequencing despite large depth.

The test was conducted at deep level. The protocol was immunoSEQ multiplex PCR, while the TCRdb copy is restricted to in-frame clones and leaves out a portion. The sample consists of fewer than 2.5 million clones, roughly 93% of them appearing once. This CDR3 has 14 residues. Trimming shortened V by 11 bases and J by 0 bases, and 16 bases separated the two germline ends. The V gene's germline CDR1 is LNHDA and CDR2 SQIVND (reference sequence). The chain links TRBV19 to TRBJ1-2, with D perhaps matching TRBD1 (6 bases). The clonotype was recovered from a man younger than 35 in good health. Some clones in this sample may be carry-over from other donors' samples. Sequenced: naive CD4+ T cells from PBMCs. The subset was: CD45RA+ positively selected. The CDR3 loop reads CAWRQAKANYGYTF. In nucleotides, the CDR3 is TGTGCCTGGAGACAGGCAAAAGCTAACTATGGCTACACCTTC.